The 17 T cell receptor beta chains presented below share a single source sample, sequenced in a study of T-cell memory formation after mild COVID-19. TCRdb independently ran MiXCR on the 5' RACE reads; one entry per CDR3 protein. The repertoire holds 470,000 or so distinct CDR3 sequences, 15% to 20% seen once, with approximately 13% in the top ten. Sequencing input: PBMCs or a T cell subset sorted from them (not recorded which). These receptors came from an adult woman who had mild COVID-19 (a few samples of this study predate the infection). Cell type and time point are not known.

CDR3 nucleotides: TGCGCCAGCAGCTCGACTAGCGGGGGCCAGGGAAACACAGATACGCAGTATTTT. As protein: CASSSTSGGQGNTDTQYF. The genes are TRBV5-1 and TRBJ2-3, with 12 bases lining up with TRBD2. The CDR3 loop spans 18 amino acids. J was trimmed by 2 bases and V by 3 bases; bases with no gene match: 10. CDR1 is SGHRS, CDR2 YFSETQ, per germline.

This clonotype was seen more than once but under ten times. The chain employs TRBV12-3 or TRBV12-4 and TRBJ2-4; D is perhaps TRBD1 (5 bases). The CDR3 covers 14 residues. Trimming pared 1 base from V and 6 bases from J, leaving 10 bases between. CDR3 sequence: CASSLDRQSNIQYF. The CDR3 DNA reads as TGTGCCAGCAGTTTAGACAGACAGTCAAACATTCAGTACTTC.

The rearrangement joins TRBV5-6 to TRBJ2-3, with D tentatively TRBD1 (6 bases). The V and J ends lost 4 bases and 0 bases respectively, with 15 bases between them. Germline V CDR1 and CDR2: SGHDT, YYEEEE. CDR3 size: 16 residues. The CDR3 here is CASSLGWTESTDTQYF. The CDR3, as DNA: TGTGCCAGCAGCCTAGGGTGGACAGAGAGCACAGATACGCAGTATTTT.

The CDR3 loop reads CASSLGDSLGINEQYF. The CDR3, as DNA: TGTGCCAGCAGCCTAGGGGACAGCCTAGGGATAAACGAGCAGTACTTC. This chain links TRBV9 with TRBJ2-7, with 7 bases that match TRBD1. J gave up 5 bases and V 4 bases, and 15 bases lay outside the gene matches. The CDR3 loop spans 16 amino acids. Germline CDR1 and CDR2: SGDLS and YYNGEE.

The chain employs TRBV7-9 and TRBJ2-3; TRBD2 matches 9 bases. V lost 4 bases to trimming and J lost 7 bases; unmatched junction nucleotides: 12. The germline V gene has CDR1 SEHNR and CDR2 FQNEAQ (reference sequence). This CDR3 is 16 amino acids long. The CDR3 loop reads CASSSWLAGRENTQYF. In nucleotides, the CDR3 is TGTGCCAGCAGCTCTTGGCTAGCGGGAAGGGAAAATACGCAGTATTTT.

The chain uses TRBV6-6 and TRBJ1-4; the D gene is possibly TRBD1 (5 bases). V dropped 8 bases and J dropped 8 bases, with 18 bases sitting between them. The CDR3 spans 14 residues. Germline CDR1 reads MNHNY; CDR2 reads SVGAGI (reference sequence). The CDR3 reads CASRGEGRAEKLFF. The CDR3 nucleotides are TGTGCCAGCCGGGGGGAGGGGCGGGCCGAAAAACTGTTTTTT.

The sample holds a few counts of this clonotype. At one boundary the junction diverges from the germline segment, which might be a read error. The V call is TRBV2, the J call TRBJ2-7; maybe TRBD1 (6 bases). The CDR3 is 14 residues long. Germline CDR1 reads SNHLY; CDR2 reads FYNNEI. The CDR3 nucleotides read TGTGCCAGCAGCCCAGGACAGATTACCTACGAGCGGTACTTC. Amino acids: CASSPGQITYERYF.

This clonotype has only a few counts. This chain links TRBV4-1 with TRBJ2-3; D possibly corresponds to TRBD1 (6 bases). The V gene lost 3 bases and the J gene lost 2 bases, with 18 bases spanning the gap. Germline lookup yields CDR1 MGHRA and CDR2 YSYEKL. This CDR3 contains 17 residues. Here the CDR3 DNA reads TGCGCCAGCAGCCATGCTTACCACAGGGATCCCACAGATACGCAGTATTTT. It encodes CASSHAYHRDPTDTQYF.

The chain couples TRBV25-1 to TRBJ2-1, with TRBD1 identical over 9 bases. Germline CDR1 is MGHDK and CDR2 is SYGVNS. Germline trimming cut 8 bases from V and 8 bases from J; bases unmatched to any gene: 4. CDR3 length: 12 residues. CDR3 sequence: CASGDRVDEQFF. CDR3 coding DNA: TGTGCCAGCGGGGACAGGGTGGATGAGCAGTTCTTC. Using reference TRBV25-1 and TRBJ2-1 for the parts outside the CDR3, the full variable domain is EADIYQTPRYLVIGTGKKITLECSQTMGHDKMYWYQQDPGMELHLIHYSYGVNSTEKGDLSSESTVSRIRTEHFPLTLESARPSHTSQYLCASGDRVDEQFFGPGTRLTVL.

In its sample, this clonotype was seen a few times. This CDR3 is CASSIPGFGYEQYF. CDR3 nucleotide sequence: TGTGCCAGTAGTATACCGGGATTCGGCTACGAGCAGTACTTC. The V and J genes are TRBV19 and TRBJ2-7; maybe TRBD2 (5 bases). Trimming removed 2 bases at V and 3 bases at J, with 11 bases between. Germline-derived CDR1 and CDR2 are LNHDA and SQIVND (reference sequence). The length of the CDR3 is 14 residues.

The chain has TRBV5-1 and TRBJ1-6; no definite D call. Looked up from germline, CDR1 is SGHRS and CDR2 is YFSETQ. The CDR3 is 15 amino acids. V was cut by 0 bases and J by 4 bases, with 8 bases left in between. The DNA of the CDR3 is TGCGCCAGCAGCTTGGAGGACGGATATAATTCACCCCTCCACTTT. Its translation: CASSLEDGYNSPLHF.

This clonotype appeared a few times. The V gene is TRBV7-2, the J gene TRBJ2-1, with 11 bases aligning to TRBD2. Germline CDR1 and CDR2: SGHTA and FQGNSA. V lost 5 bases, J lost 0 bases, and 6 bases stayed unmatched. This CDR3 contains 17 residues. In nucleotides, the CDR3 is TGTGCCAGCAGCATCACTAGCGGGGGTAGCTCCTACAATGAGCAGTTCTTC. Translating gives CASSITSGGSSYNEQFF.

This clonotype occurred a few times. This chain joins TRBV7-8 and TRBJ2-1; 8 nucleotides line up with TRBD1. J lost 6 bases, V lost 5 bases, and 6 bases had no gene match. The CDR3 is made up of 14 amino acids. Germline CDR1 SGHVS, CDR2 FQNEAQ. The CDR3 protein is CASSMDRASNEQFF. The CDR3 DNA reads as TGTGCCAGCAGCATGGACAGGGCGTCCAATGAGCAGTTCTTC.

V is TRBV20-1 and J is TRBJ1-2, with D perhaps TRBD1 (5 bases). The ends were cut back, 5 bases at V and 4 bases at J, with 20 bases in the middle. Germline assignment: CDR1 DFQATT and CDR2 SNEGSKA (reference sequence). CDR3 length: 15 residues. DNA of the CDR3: TGCAGTGCTTTTAACATCGGCCAGGGTCCCTATGGCTACACCTTC. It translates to CSAFNIGQGPYGYTF.

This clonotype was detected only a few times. The DNA for the CDR3 is TGTGCCAGCAGCGCGAGCGGGAGGGTCACCGGGGAGCTGTTTTTT. Protein sequence: CASSASGRVTGELFF. This chain joins TRBV7-2 and TRBJ2-2, with 10 positions matching TRBD2. The germline V gene encodes CDR1 SGHTA and CDR2 FQGNSA. V gave up 5 bases and J gave up 4 bases; unmatched junction bases: 4. CDR3 length: 15 residues.

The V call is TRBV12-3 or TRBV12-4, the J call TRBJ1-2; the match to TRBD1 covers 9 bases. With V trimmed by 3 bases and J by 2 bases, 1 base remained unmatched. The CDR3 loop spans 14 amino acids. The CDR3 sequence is CASSFGTGNYGYTF. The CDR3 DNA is TGTGCCAGCAGTTTTGGGACAGGGAACTATGGCTACACCTTC.

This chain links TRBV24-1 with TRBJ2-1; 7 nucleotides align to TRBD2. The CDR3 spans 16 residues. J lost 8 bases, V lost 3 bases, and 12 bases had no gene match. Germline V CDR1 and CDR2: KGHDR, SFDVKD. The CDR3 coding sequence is TGTGCCACCAGTGATGGGATGGGAGTGGGGAGGGATGAGCAGTTCTTC. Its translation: CATSDGMGVGRDEQFF.